This is a list of T cell receptor beta chains from one sample in a study of T-cell reconstitution after alpha-beta-depleted transplantation in children. TCRdb independently ran MiXCR on the PCR reads; one entry per CDR3 protein. The table lists fewer than 550,000 distinct CDR3 sequences, over 9.5% of them singletons. The specimen comprised PBMCs, sampled before TCRalphabeta/CD19-depleted stem cell transplant. The source is a child aged 2 to 15 with inherited bone marrow failure, due to receive a stem cell transplant. The CDR3 runs from the conserved cysteine through the conserved F or W. The order of the fields is V gene, J gene, clone size, CDR3 protein. Size tells how often a clone was seen (once, few, many) or the class of an expanded clone, and some rows leave it out.

V: TRBV19
J: TRBJ1-5
size: many
CDR3: CASSIRDSNQPQHF

V: TRBV24-1
J: TRBJ2-3
size: many
CDR3: CATSDIGTDTQYF

V: TRBV12-3/TRBV12-4
J: TRBJ2-7
size: many
CDR3: CASTTRPRAGGIGYEQYF

V: TRBV4-3
J: TRBJ2-5
size: many
CDR3: CASSQDRLGAQETQYF

V: TRBV4-1
J: TRBJ2-4
size: many
CDR3: CASSQGQGANIQYF

V: TRBV5-1
J: TRBJ2-7
size: many
CDR3: CASSLASGSLYEQYF

V: TRBV11-2
J: TRBJ2-3
size: few
CDR3: CASSLLAGGVGTQYF

V: TRBV5-1
J: TRBJ2-1
size: many
CDR3: CASSGRLAGVTYNEQFF

V: TRBV1
J: TRBJ1-1
size: few
CDR3: CTSSQDLGGGPEAFF

V: TRBV27
J: TRBJ2-7
size: many
CDR3: CASSLGLAGLKQYF

V: TRBV30
J: TRBJ2-5
size: many
CDR3: CAWSVTLDPETQYF

V: TRBV5-1
J: TRBJ1-2
size: many
CDR3: CASSGTLYGYTF

V: TRBV5-5
J: TRBJ2-5
size: many
CDR3: CASSQPEETQYF

V: TRBV28
J: TRBJ2-7
size: .
CDR3: CASSHRQGRRYEQYF

V: TRBV6-5
J: TRBJ2-1
size: few
CDR3: CASSYGTSYREQFF

V: TRBV19
J: TRBJ2-3
size: many
CDR3: CASNPLGTISTDTQYF

V: TRBV6-5
J: TRBJ1-5
size: few
CDR3: CASSFDSDQPQHF

V: TRBV7-9
J: TRBJ1-1
size: .
CDR3: CASSLSHEGAAFF

V: TRBV4-3
J: TRBJ2-2
size: few
CDR3: CASSQGGQGVTGELFF

V: TRBV29-1
J: TRBJ1-2
size: .
CDR3: CSVATGQGFCTF

V: TRBV7-6
J: TRBJ2-7
size: once
CDR3: CASSLEGEEQYF

V: TRBV5-6
J: TRBJ2-5
size: few
CDR3: CASSLDPTGTAPETQYF

V: TRBV29-1
J: TRBJ1-1
size: many
CDR3: CSVGTGKRTEAFF

V: TRBV11-3
J: TRBJ2-1
size: many
CDR3: CASSSSGTSSYNEQFF